This T cell receptor (beta chain) was captured by sequencing in a study of blood T cell repertoires in COVID-19 (dated by TCRdb to the early 2020s). Turning to the overall study: Collaborator samples came from the United States, Italy and Spain and covered acute and convalescent phases of COVID-19. The prospective study material was composed of cDNA or gDNA derived from T cells, B-cell-depleted T cells, or PBMCs. The dataset comprised deeply sampled blood TCRbeta repertoires from subjects exposed to, actively infected with, or recovered from COVID-19. The repertoires were released in a freely available public database intended as a resource for research on the immune response to SARS-CoV-2. The samples were drawn from the first 160 participants of the ongoing ImmuneRACE study and from 1,254 subjects provided by 6 global collaborators. A de-identified subject ID, COVID-19 status, age in years and sex were almost always included in the sample metadata. Where available, HLA class I and class II types were obtained from metadata supplied by the sample provider rather than from assay-based typing.

Sequences KGHDR (CDR1) and SFDVKD (CDR2) are obtained from the germline V gene. Its CDR3 holds 14 amino acids, cysteine through phenylalanine. Only CDR3 DNA is held: 42 bases, read in frame from base 1. Trimming leaves V shorter by 1 base and J shorter by 7 bases, with the junction holding 5 bases beyond the gene matches. The collaborating institutions used their own protocols to collect whole blood in K2EDTA tubes. Collaborator samples were shipped for TCRbeta analysis as frozen whole blood, isolated PBMCs, or DNA extracted from either sample type. This clone was seen once. What antigen it recognizes has not been identified. Base qualities are not recorded, but no much larger clone differs from it by a single base. General findings and caveats noted by the study authors: Clinical and demographic metadata were provided uncurated, with the amount varying by source and participant.

TCRbeta CDR3 regions were amplified from genomic DNA using the immunoSEQ Assay, a bias-controlled multiplex PCR. The original pipeline was this. The number of nucleated cells in each sample was estimated from the amplification of reference gene primers within the assay. To quantify the absolute abundance of each unique TCRbeta CDR3 rearrangement, sequence reads were collapsed and filtered. Productive Simpson clonality was computed per sample as the square root of Simpson's diversity index over productive rearrangements. This immuneACCESS table, as held by TCRdb, lists in-frame sequences with V and J called but not all clones. Of the missing ones, under half trace to an unresolved V gene in checked studies; the others have no known cause. From that table come the V and J calls and clone size; the DNA was used to work out D and trimming. This sample comprises 250,000 or so clones, just under 85% of them detected only once. Roughly 10% of the sample lies in the top ten.

Recombination linked TRBV24-1 to TRBJ1-2; 7 bases in the junction line up with TRBD1. Sequencing was carried out using peripheral blood. The receptor was derived from an older man with acute or convalescent COVID-19. The DNA reads TGTGCCACCAGTGATTTCTCCAGGGGGTTTGGCTACACCTTC. It codes for CATSDFSRGFGYTF.